Below, 32 T cell receptor beta chains from the same sample are listed, as sequenced in a study of blood T cell repertoires in COVID-19. Here immunoSEQ multiplex PCR was the method, and the copy in TCRdb shows in-frame clones only, minus some. The table has 95,000 to 150,000 clones, 85% to 90% seen once; the top ten hold roughly 4%. The sequenced material came from peripheral blood. Receptors were obtained from a woman in her fifties or sixties with COVID-19, enrolled during active disease.

This chain connects TRBV6-1 to TRBJ2-7; D is ambiguous. Trimming took 0 bases from V and 2 from J, leaving 5 bases between them. The CDR3 totals 13 residues. Per the germline V gene, CDR1 is MNHNS and CDR2 is SASEGT. CDR3 region: CASSEARTYEQYF. The CDR3 nucleotides read TGTGCCAGCAGTGAAGCGAGGACCTACGAGCAGTACTTC.

The rearrangement links TRBV6-4 to TRBJ2-3, with no clear D. The CDR3 consists of 13 residues. V dropped 4 bases and J dropped 7 bases, with 12 bases sitting between them. Germline V gives CDR1 MRHNA, CDR2 SNTAGT. The CDR3 DNA sequence: TGTGCCAGCAGTGCTGGAGCTCTCCATACGCAGTATTTT. Translated: CASSAGALHTQYF.

V gene TRBV7-3 combines with J gene TRBJ1-1; no clear D. CDR1 is SGHTA, CDR2 FQGTGA, per germline. The CDR3 totals 14 residues. V was pared by 1 base and J by 0 bases, with 6 bases between. The CDR3 nucleotides read TGTGCCAGCAGCTTAAACGGAGTGAACACTGAAGCTTTCTTT. This codes for CASSLNGVNTEAFF.

This clone was found once. V is TRBV5-1 and J is TRBJ2-7; 8 positions agree with TRBD1. Germline CDR1 SGHRS, CDR2 YFSETQ. V shed 3 bases and J 5 bases; nucleotides not matched to a gene: 7. CDR3 length equals 14 residues. CDR3 residues: CASSWQTGDNEQYF. The CDR3 DNA is TGCGCCAGCAGCTGGCAGACAGGGGATAACGAGCAGTACTTC.

This clone was observed a handful of times. The genes are TRBV30 and TRBJ1-1, with a possible D match to TRBD1 (5 bases). The CDR3 spans 12 residues. V was cut by 1 base and J by 8 bases, with 11 bases left in between. Germline lookup yields CDR1 GTSNPN and CDR2 SVGIG (reference sequence). CDR3 sequence (DNA): TGTGCCTGGAGTGCAGGGATTTCCGAAGCTTTCTTT. It is translated as CAWSAGISEAFF. Combining the CDR3 with reference TRBV30 and TRBJ1-1 gives the whole variable domain SQTIHQWPATLVQPVGSPLSLECTVEGTSNPNLYWYRQAAGRGLQLLFYSVGIGQISSEVPQNLSASRPQDRQFILSSKKLLLSDSGFYLCAWSAGISEAFFGQGTRLTVV.

This clone was recorded once. This chain joins TRBV25-1 and TRBJ2-5; possibly TRBD2 for D (5 bases). The V gene lost 7 bases and the J gene lost 1 base, with 16 bases spanning the gap. Looked up from germline, CDR1 is MGHDK and CDR2 is SYGVNS. The CDR3 consists of 15 residues. The DNA of the CDR3 is TGTGCCAGCATTGGGAGTGCCGCCTTCCAAGAGACCCAGTACTTC. It yields the protein CASIGSAAFQETQYF. Looking up the rest from reference TRBV25-1 and TRBJ2-5 gives the full variable domain: EADIYQTPRYLVIGTGKKITLECSQTMGHDKMYWYQQDPGMELHLIHYSYGVNSTEKGDLSSESTVSRIRTEHFPLTLESARPSHTSQYLCASIGSAAFQETQYFGPGTRLLVL.

The chain carries TRBV2 and TRBJ1-1; possibly TRBD1 for D (6 bases). V lost 2 bases and J 4 bases, leaving 8 bases between the germline ends. Germline CDR1 reads SNHLY; CDR2 reads FYNNEI. The length of the CDR3 is 13 residues. CDR3: CASSERGGTEAFF. In nucleotides, the CDR3 is TGTGCCAGCAGTGAAAGAGGGGGCACTGAAGCTTTCTTT.

This clone has only a few counts. The chain recombines TRBV6-5 with TRBJ2-7, with 8 bases lining up with TRBD1. With 6 bases clipped from V and 1 base from J, the junction kept 5 bases outside the gene matches. Per the germline V gene, CDR1 is MNHEY and CDR2 is SVGAGI. This CDR3 region has 14 residues. The CDR3 sequence is CASRHQGASYEQYF. The CDR3 bases are TGTGCCAGCAGGCACCAGGGGGCTTCCTACGAGCAGTACTTC.

The chain recombines TRBV4-3 with TRBJ2-3, with 7 bases fitting TRBD1. Germline trimming cut 2 bases from V and 0 bases from J; bases unmatched to any gene: 8. Germline lookup yields CDR1 LGHNA and CDR2 YSLEER. CDR3 length equals 17 residues. The CDR3 here is CASSQYLRGPSTDTQYF. As DNA, the CDR3 is TGCGCCAGCAGCCAATATCTTAGGGGGCCTAGCACAGATACGCAGTATTTT.

The rearrangement links TRBV5-4 to TRBJ2-3, with 8 bases lining up with TRBD1. CDR1 and CDR2 (germline): SGHNT, YYREEE (reference sequence). This CDR3 is built from 15 residues. V was clipped by 4 bases and J by 2 bases; unmatched bases: 6. Written as DNA, the CDR3 is TGTGCCAGCAGCACAGGACAGGGTCACACAGATACGCAGTATTTT. Protein sequence: CASSTGQGHTDTQYF.

This chain uses TRBV19 with TRBJ1-1; the D is unclear. The germline V gene has CDR1 LNHDA and CDR2 SQIVND (reference sequence). The CDR3 covers 16 residues. V gave up 5 bases and J gave up 2 bases, with 18 bases separating them. CDR3 protein: CASSSPFRVVNTEAFF. The CDR3 DNA reads TGTGCCAGTAGTTCCCCATTCCGGGTGGTAAACACTGAAGCTTTCTTT.

This clone was found once. The gene calls are TRBV19 and TRBJ2-3, with D maybe TRBD2 (5 bases). Trimming left V 0 bases short and J 3 bases short, with 7 bases between. The length of the CDR3 is 14 residues. Germline CDR1 and CDR2: LNHDA and SQIVND (reference sequence). CDR3 nucleotide sequence: TGTGCCAGTAGTATAGAATCGGGGACAGATACGCAGTATTTT. The encoded protein is CASSIESGTDTQYF.

CDR3 in amino acids: CAWSVRDDSPLHF. CDR3 in DNA: TGTGCCTGGAGTGTTCGCGATGATTCACCCCTCCACTTT. The rearrangement joins TRBV30 to TRBJ1-6; D call uncertain. CDR1 is GTSNPN, CDR2 SVGIG, per germline (reference sequence). V was clipped by 0 bases and J by 8 bases, with 8 bases between them. The CDR3 runs 13 residues.

V and J are TRBV12-3 or TRBV12-4 and TRBJ1-2; D gene uncertain. The CDR3 contains 12 residues. V lost 5 bases and J lost 8, with 12 bases in between. The CDR3: CASSHQLGGYTF. The CDR3 DNA follows: TGTGCCAGCAGTCATCAATTGGGCGGCTACACCTTC.

The chain is built from TRBV3-1 (or the pseudogene TRBV3-2) and TRBJ1-1; no clear D gene. The V gene's germline CDR1 is LGHDT and CDR2 YNNKEL (reference sequence). Trimming stripped 3 bases from V and 10 bases from J, with 12 bases between. The CDR3 runs 12 residues. The CDR3: CASSQEDGGAFF. CDR3 bases: TGTGCCAGCAGCCAGGAAGACGGAGGAGCTTTCTTT.

The rearrangement joins TRBV7-9 to TRBJ2-2; possibly TRBD2 for D (6 bases). The germline V and J ends were trimmed by 5 bases and 9 bases, with 10 bases remaining between them. This CDR3 comprises 12 residues. Germline CDR1 reads SEHNR; CDR2 reads FQNEAQ (reference sequence). The CDR3 reads CASSPGVWELFF. The DNA of the CDR3 is TGTGCCAGCAGCCCGGGGGTGTGGGAGCTGTTTTTT. Full variable domain (remainder filled in from reference TRBV7-9 and TRBJ2-2): DTGVSQNPRHKITKRGQNVTFRCDPISEHNRLYWYRQTLGQGPEFLTYFQNEAQLEKSRLLSDRFSAERPKGSFSTLEIQRTEQGDSAMYLCASSPGVWELFFGEGSRLTVL.

V and J are TRBV4-3 and TRBJ1-6; 8 bases fit TRBD1. The CDR3 consists of 18 residues. Germline V gives CDR1 LGHNA, CDR2 YSLEER. Losses at the gene ends were 0 bases for V and 6 bases for J; bases not matched to a gene: 10. CDR3 residues: CASSQETPGTGANSPLHF. As DNA, the CDR3 is TGCGCCAGCAGCCAAGAGACTCCAGGGACAGGCGCTAATTCACCCCTCCACTTT.

This chain connects TRBV19 to TRBJ1-5; D unclear. V gave up 3 bases and J gave up 0 bases, with 12 bases separating them. The CDR3 is 16 amino acids. Germline V CDR1 and CDR2: LNHDA, SQIVND (reference sequence). In nucleotides, the CDR3 is TGTGCCAGTAGTATCCGCAGTTCCTCTAGCAATCAGCCCCAGCATTTT. Translated: CASSIRSSSSNQPQHF.

This sequence joins TRBV18 and TRBJ1-2; TRBD1 matches 7 bases. V shed 3 bases, J shed 5 bases, and the junction held 12 bases outside the gene matches. The CDR3 spans 16 residues. The germline gives CDR1 KGHSH, CDR2 LQKENI. For the CDR3, the DNA is TGTGCCAGCTCACCTTCCCTAAGACAGGGTGGGTATGGCTACACCTTC. Protein: CASSPSLRQGGYGYTF.

Concerning this clone: The junction departs from the called germline gene at one end, perhaps through a read error. The rearrangement links TRBV6-5 to TRBJ1-5, with a possible D match to TRBD1 (5 bases). The length of the CDR3 is 15 residues. The germline V gene has CDR1 MNHEY and CDR2 SVGAGI. This chain's CDR3 is CASSYDSGMLLWPNF. CDR3 nucleotides: TGTGCCAGCAGCTACGACAGTGGGATGCTCCTATGGCCTAATTTT.

The chain recombines TRBV30 with TRBJ1-1; 7 bases are shared with TRBD1. After removal of 8 bases from V and 2 bases from J, the junction contained 5 bases not matched to a gene. CDR1 and CDR2 (germline): GTSNPN, SVGIG (reference sequence). CDR3 length: 12 residues. Here the CDR3 reads CAVDRDNTEAFF. CDR3 bases: TGTGCCGTTGACAGGGATAACACTGAAGCTTTCTTT.

This chain connects TRBV6-2 or TRBV6-3 to TRBJ2-7, with D uncertain. V was trimmed by 6 bases and J by 9 bases, leaving 15 bases between them. Germline V lookup: CDR1 MNHEY, CDR2 SVGEGT. The CDR3 length is 12 residues. The CDR3: CASSPGRQVQYF. In DNA, the CDR3 is TGTGCCAGCAGCCCGGGCCGACAAGTGCAGTACTTC.

V is TRBV27 and J is TRBJ1-1; tentatively, D is TRBD1 (5 bases). The length of the CDR3 is 15 residues. The germline CDR1 and CDR2 sequences are MNHEY and SMNVEV (reference sequence). The V end lost 1 base, the J end lost 2 bases, and 11 bases lay between the germline ends. The CDR3 loop reads CASSLWGGVNTEAFF. CDR3 coding DNA: TGTGCCAGCAGTTTATGGGGAGGGGTAAACACTGAAGCTTTCTTT.

The rearrangement uses TRBV4-2 and TRBJ1-2, with 8 bases lining up with TRBD1. The CDR3 totals 17 residues. Trimming removed 1 base from V and 6 bases from J; junction bases left unmatched: 13. The germline gives CDR1 LGHNA, CDR2 YNFKEQ. As DNA, the CDR3 is TGTGCCAGCAGCCAAGCAACAGGGACAGGAGCAGGGGATGGCTACACCTTC. The encoded protein is CASSQATGTGAGDGYTF.

This clone showed up just once. This sequence joins TRBV2 and TRBJ1-5, with no clear D. The CDR3 has 14 amino acids. Trimming cost V 3 bases and J 3 bases, with 9 bases left between them. Germline V CDR1 and CDR2: SNHLY, FYNNEI. CDR3 sequence reads: CASSEAQFNQPQHF. Here the CDR3 DNA reads TGTGCCAGCAGTGAGGCCCAGTTCAATCAGCCCCAGCATTTT.

CDR3 sequence: CASSSPGNTEAFF. The DNA of the CDR3 is TGCGCCAGCAGCTCCCCCGGGAACACTGAAGCTTTCTTT. The chain carries TRBV5-1 and TRBJ1-1; D is unclear. Per germline, CDR1 SGHRS and CDR2 YFSETQ. Trimming took 3 bases from V and 1 from J, leaving 7 bases between them. CDR3 size: 13 residues.

This sequence joins TRBV29-1 and TRBJ1-1, with D possibly TRBD1 on 5 matching bases. This CDR3 has 14 amino acids. Germline lookup yields CDR1 SQVTM and CDR2 ANQGSEA. Trimming pared 4 bases from V and 0 bases from J, leaving 12 bases between. The CDR3 DNA reads as TGCAGCGTTGGTGACAGTCAATTGAACACTGAAGCTTTCTTT. This gives the protein CSVGDSQLNTEAFF.

The chain combines TRBV25-1 with TRBJ1-5; D is perhaps TRBD1 (5 bases). V lost 7 bases and J lost 3, with 22 bases in between. The CDR3 runs 17 residues. Germline CDR1 is MGHDK and CDR2 is SYGVNS. The CDR3 nucleotides are TGTGCCAGCATAGGCCGTCGGGCAGGGTGTGACAATCAGCCCCAGCATTTT. This sequence encodes CASIGRRAGCDNQPQHF.

The J gene is TRBJ2-3, the V gene TRBV2, with a possible D match to TRBD1 (6 bases). Per germline, CDR1 SNHLY and CDR2 FYNNEI. This CDR3 contains 14 residues. Trimming pared 4 bases from V and 4 bases from J, leaving 12 bases between. CDR3 protein: CASSVRDISDTQYF. In DNA form, the CDR3 reads TGTGCCAGCAGTGTTCGGGACATCTCAGATACGCAGTATTTT.

This clone has just a few counts. The rearrangement uses TRBV6-2 or TRBV6-3 and TRBJ1-5; D perhaps matches TRBD1 (5 bases). V dropped 4 bases and J dropped 4 bases, with 8 bases sitting between them. The CDR3 consists of 13 residues. Looked up from germline, CDR1 is MNHEY and CDR2 is SVGEGT. The CDR3 sequence is CASSSRENQPQHF. CDR3 nucleotides: TGTGCCAGCAGTTCCAGGGAAAATCAGCCCCAGCATTTT.

The J gene is TRBJ1-6, the V gene TRBV27, with D perhaps matching TRBD1 (6 bases). This CDR3 comprises 16 residues. Trimming removed 6 bases at V and 0 bases at J, with 12 bases between. The germline gives CDR1 MNHEY, CDR2 SMNVEV (reference sequence). CDR3 region: CASRTTGTSYNSPLHF. In DNA form, the CDR3 reads TGTGCCAGCAGAACAACAGGGACCTCCTATAATTCACCCCTCCACTTT.

This clone showed up just once. The chain is built from TRBV4-2 and TRBJ2-7; 9 bases match TRBD1. CDR1 and CDR2 (germline): LGHNA, YNFKEQ. CDR3 length: 14 amino acids. J was trimmed by 3 bases and V by 3 bases; bases with no gene match: 3. For the CDR3, the DNA is TGTGCCAGCAGCCAGGGACAGGGAAGCTACGAGCAGTACTTC. Amino acid sequence: CASSQGQGSYEQYF.